One sample yielded the 26 T cell receptor beta chains listed below, sequenced in a study of cytomegalovirus exposure and HLA in healthy donors. The PCR had 60 Vbeta and 13 Jbeta primers. Sequenced by immunoSEQ multiplex PCR; TCRdb stores in-frame clones only, minus some. The sample has about 190,000 clones, roughly four fifths seen once; the top ten hold approximately 0.8%. Sequencing input: PBMCs. The receptors come from a young woman in good health and CMV-seronegative.

The chain couples TRBV27 to TRBJ1-4, with D hard to call. The length of the CDR3 is 17 residues. Trimming took 2 bases from V and 3 from J, leaving 16 bases between them. From germline, CDR1 is MNHEY and CDR2 SMNVEV (reference sequence). Here the CDR3 DNA reads TGTGCCAGCAGTTTAGTGGGCGGGGTTGTAGCTAATGAAAAACTGTTTTTT. Its translation: CASSLVGGVVANEKLFF.

The chain combines TRBV19 with TRBJ1-3, with TRBD1 matching over 7 bases. The CDR3 covers 16 residues. The V segment lost 4 bases and the J segment 2 bases; nucleotides outside the gene matches: 8. CDR1 is LNHDA, CDR2 SQIVND, per germline (reference sequence). The CDR3 DNA reads TGTGCCAGTAGTACCGGGGACAGTAATACTGGAAACACCATATATTTT. This gives the protein CASSTGDSNTGNTIYF.

This chain joins TRBV18 and TRBJ1-1; D possibly corresponds to TRBD1 (5 bases). Trimming removed 2 bases from V and 0 bases from J, with 10 bases in between. The V gene's germline CDR1 is KGHSH and CDR2 LQKENI. This CDR3 comprises 15 residues. CDR3 protein: CASSPSREMNTEAFF. The CDR3 DNA is TGTGCCAGCTCACCATCCAGGGAAATGAACACTGAAGCTTTCTTT. The entire variable domain, with the rest obtained from reference TRBV18 and TRBJ1-1, is as follows: NAGVMQNPRHLVRRRGQEARLRCSPMKGHSHVYWYRQLPEEGLKFMVYLQKENIIDESGMPKERFSAEFPKEGPSILRIQQVVRGDSAAYFCASSPSREMNTEAFFGQGTRLTVV.

CDR3 nucleotides: TGTGCCATCACCGGGGCCTATAATTCACCCCTCCACTTT. This encodes CAITGAYNSPLHF. The chain is built from TRBV10-3 and TRBJ1-6; D not resolved. This CDR3 has 13 amino acids. Trimming left V 7 bases short and J 2 bases short, with 6 bases between. Germline values: CDR1 ENHRY, CDR2 SYGVKD.

This clone was counted between two and nine times. The V call is TRBV6-6, the J call TRBJ2-1, with D possibly TRBD2 on 5 matching bases. The CDR3 contains 15 residues. CDR1 is MNHNY and CDR2 is SVGAGI in the germline V gene (reference sequence). The V end lost 0 bases, the J end lost 6 bases, and 12 bases lay between the germline ends. The CDR3 region is CASSYSTAGVNEQFF. CDR3 in DNA: TGTGCCAGCAGTTACTCGACGGCCGGGGTCAATGAGCAGTTCTTC.

The genes are TRBV10-3 and TRBJ1-5; D may be TRBD1 (6 bases). Deletions cut 10 bases from V and 3 bases from J, with 16 bases between. The CDR3 covers 14 residues. The germline CDR1 and CDR2 sequences are ENHRY and SYGVKD. The CDR3 nucleotides are TGTGCCAGCAGCCGGGACATCGACAATCAGCCCCAGCATTTT. Translated: CASSRDIDNQPQHF.

The chain links TRBV7-8 to TRBJ1-2; D gene unclear. The length of the CDR3 is 14 residues. V shed 1 base and J shed 4 bases, with 10 bases lying between them. CDR1 and CDR2 from the germline V gene are SGHVS and FQNEAQ. The CDR3, as DNA: TGTGCCAGCAGCTTAGTCGAGACTTCCTATGGCTACACCTTC. This codes for CASSLVETSYGYTF.

The V call is TRBV7-8, the J call TRBJ1-5; D may be TRBD1 (5 bases). The CDR3 contains 17 residues. Germline CDR1 SGHVS, CDR2 FQNEAQ. V was shortened by 5 bases and J by 1 base, with 18 bases between the two germline ends. Here the CDR3 DNA reads TGTGCCAGCAGCCCATGGGGTGGGGAGGGGAGCAATCAGCCCCAGCATTTT. Encoded protein: CASSPWGGEGSNQPQHF.

This chain joins TRBV7-9 and TRBJ2-1; 9 bases fit TRBD1. V trimming: 5 bases; J trimming: 4 bases; junction bases outside the gene matches: 6. The CDR3 covers 15 residues. Germline CDR1 SEHNR, CDR2 FQNEAQ (reference sequence). The CDR3 sequence: CASSPGQGIYNEQFF. Here the CDR3 DNA reads TGTGCCAGCAGCCCGGGACAGGGTATATACAATGAGCAGTTCTTC.

The rearrangement uses TRBV27 and TRBJ2-3; 7 bases agree with TRBD2. CDR1 MNHEY and CDR2 SMNVEV come from the germline V gene (reference sequence). Trimming removed 4 bases from V and 4 bases from J; junction bases left unmatched: 11. The CDR3 has 16 residues. The CDR3 nucleotides read TGTGCCAGCAGTTCCGAACGAGGGCGGGAGTCAGATACGCAGTATTTT. Translation gives CASSSERGRESDTQYF.

Only a few counts were recorded for this clone. The chain carries TRBV7-2 and TRBJ2-7; unclear D gene. Trimming took off 3 bases at V and 2 bases at J, with 8 bases between the two ends. CDR1 and CDR2 (germline): SGHTA, FQGNSA. CDR3 size: 13 residues. The chain's CDR3 is CASSLAPPYEQYF. CDR3 in DNA: TGTGCCAGCAGCTTGGCTCCTCCCTACGAGCAGTACTTC.

J is TRBJ2-7 and V is TRBV6-5; the match to TRBD1 covers 7 bases. V shed 6 bases, J shed 2 bases, and the junction held 1 base outside the gene matches. This CDR3 is 12 amino acids long. Germline V gives CDR1 MNHEY, CDR2 SVGAGI. The CDR3 DNA follows: TGTGCCAGCAGGACAGGGACCTACGAGCAGTACTTC. Translating gives CASRTGTYEQYF.

This sequence joins TRBV5-1 and TRBJ1-1; possible D gene TRBD1, 6 bases. The CDR3 totals 13 residues. Trimming took off 2 bases at V and 5 bases at J, with 10 bases between the two ends. CDR1 and CDR2 (germline): SGHRS, YFSETQ. CDR3 in DNA: TGCGCCAGCAGCTTACAGGGTGGGACTGAAGCTTTCTTT. Translated: CASSLQGGTEAFF.

This clone was counted a single time. The chain is built from TRBV27 and TRBJ2-3, with TRBD1 identical over 9 bases. CDR1 and CDR2 (germline): MNHEY, SMNVEV (reference sequence). With 5 bases clipped from V and 3 bases from J, the junction kept 9 bases outside the gene matches. The CDR3 is 16 residues long. The CDR3 DNA is TGTGCCAGCAGTCGACCACAGGGGGCGGCGACAGATACGCAGTATTTT. Encoded protein: CASSRPQGAATDTQYF.

J is TRBJ1-2 and V is TRBV18, with D unclear. This CDR3 has 14 residues. V was clipped by 3 bases and J by 2 bases, with 10 bases between them. Per germline, CDR1 KGHSH and CDR2 LQKENI. CDR3 DNA sequence: TGTGCCAGCTCACCGGAGGATAGGAACTATGGCTACACCTTC. It codes for CASSPEDRNYGYTF.

This clone was detected only once. V and J are TRBV11-3 and TRBJ2-1; 8 bases fit TRBD1. Germline V gene sequence: CDR1 SGHNT, CDR2 YENEEA. The length of the CDR3 is 15 residues. With 5 bases clipped from V and 1 base from J, the junction kept 4 bases outside the gene matches. CDR3 loop: CASSPTGGSYNEQFF. DNA for the CDR3: TGTGCCAGCAGCCCCACAGGGGGGTCCTACAATGAGCAGTTCTTC.

This clone was recorded only once. V gene TRBV2 combines with J gene TRBJ1-1, with D uncertain. The CDR3 length is 13 residues. V lost 3 bases, J lost 6 bases, and 11 bases lay in between. Germline values: CDR1 SNHLY, CDR2 FYNNEI. The chain's CDR3 is CASSEGSWAEAFF. CDR3 DNA: TGTGCCAGCAGTGAGGGTAGCTGGGCTGAAGCTTTCTTT.

The rearrangement joins TRBV16 to TRBJ1-1, with 8 bases matching TRBD1. CDR1 is KGHSY, CDR2 FQNENV, per germline. V lost 4 bases, J lost 6 bases, and 13 bases stayed unmatched. This CDR3 is built from 16 residues. CDR3 loop: CASSRMRTGLGAEAFF. The CDR3 DNA follows: TGTGCCAGCAGCCGGATGCGGACAGGGCTTGGGGCTGAAGCTTTCTTT.

The chain carries TRBV25-1 and TRBJ2-7; weak D call: TRBD2 (5 bases). CDR1 is MGHDK and CDR2 is SYGVNS in the germline V gene. The V end lost 6 bases, the J end lost 7 bases, and 16 bases lay between the germline ends. The CDR3 contains 13 residues. CDR3 nucleotide sequence: TGTGCCAGCAGCGGGATGTTCCTACGAGAGCAGTACTTC. It specifies CASSGMFLREQYF.

This sequence joins TRBV2 and TRBJ2-2, with TRBD1 identical over 8 bases. With V trimmed by 5 bases and J by 0 bases, 5 bases remained unmatched. The CDR3 is made up of 16 amino acids. Germline V lookup: CDR1 SNHLY, CDR2 FYNNEI. The CDR3 here is CASSSQGGTNTGELFF. The CDR3 DNA follows: TGTGCCAGCAGTTCACAGGGGGGAACGAACACCGGGGAGCTGTTTTTT.

Concerning this clone itself: Its ends do not fully match the called genes, so a read error is possible. The chain links TRBV7-9 to TRBJ1-1; no clear D. Germline values: CDR1 SEHNR, CDR2 FQNEAQ (reference sequence). The CDR3 runs 15 residues. The CDR3 DNA sequence: TGTTCCAGCAGCTTAGAGACATACCAGAACACTGAAGCTTTCTTT. It is translated as CSSSLETYQNTEAFF. Full variable domain (remainder filled in from reference TRBV7-9 and TRBJ1-1): DTGVSQNPRHKITKRGQNVTFRCDPISEHNRLYWYRQTLGQGPEFLTYFQNEAQLEKSRLLSDRFSAERPKGSFSTLEIQRTEQGDSAMYLCSSSLETYQNTEAFFGQGTRLTVV.

The chain recombines TRBV6-5 with TRBJ1-1; TRBD1 aligns across 7 bases. The CDR3 sequence is 15 residues long. V lost 2 bases and J lost 1; bases outside the gene matches: 4. Per the germline V gene, CDR1 is MNHEY and CDR2 is SVGAGI. The CDR3: CASSYATGSNTEAFF. For the CDR3, the DNA is TGTGCCAGCAGTTACGCGACAGGGTCGAACACTGAAGCTTTCTTT.

The chain couples TRBV6-5 to TRBJ2-3, with a possible D match to TRBD2 (5 bases). Germline V gene lookup returns CDR1 MNHEY and CDR2 SVGAGI. V lost 0 bases and J 2 bases, leaving 12 bases between the germline ends. The CDR3 has 16 residues. The CDR3 DNA is TGTGCCAGCAGTTACTCGAATCAGCGGCCCACAGATACGCAGTATTTT. Encoded protein: CASSYSNQRPTDTQYF.

Comment on this clone: Other DNA variants within this sample encode the same CDR3. The chain combines TRBV5-1 with TRBJ2-7; 9 bases match TRBD1. With V trimmed by 3 bases and J by 3 bases, 1 base remained unmatched. Germline V gives CDR1 SGHRS, CDR2 YFSETQ. The CDR3 has 13 amino acids. CDR3 loop: CASSSDRGYEQYF. In DNA form, the CDR3 reads TGCGCCAGCAGCTCGGACAGGGGCTACGAGCAGTACTTC.

The chain has TRBV28 and TRBJ2-4; 9 bases line up with TRBD1. Germline V gene sequence: CDR1 MDHEN, CDR2 SYDVKM. The CDR3 loop spans 13 amino acids. V gave up 6 bases and J gave up 9 bases; unmatched junction bases: 6. CDR3 DNA: TGTGCCAGCAGACAGGGGGCCCTGGGCATTCAGTACTTC. Its protein product is CASRQGALGIQYF. The full variable domain, in which reference TRBV28 and TRBJ2-4 provide the parts outside the CDR3, is DVKVTQSSRYLVKRTGEKVFLECVQDMDHENMFWYRQDPGLGLRLIYFSYDVKMKEKGDIPEGYSVSREKKERFSLILESASTNQTSMYLCASRQGALGIQYFGAGTRLSVL.

This chain joins TRBV7-9 and TRBJ2-7, with TRBD1 identical over 10 bases. The CDR3 is 14 amino acids. The ends lost 4 bases at V and 7 bases at J; junction bases unmatched: 7. Germline CDR1 and CDR2: SEHNR and FQNEAQ (reference sequence). The CDR3 loop is CASSWGQGIDEQYF. In DNA form, the CDR3 reads TGTGCCAGCAGCTGGGGACAGGGGATTGATGAGCAGTACTTC.